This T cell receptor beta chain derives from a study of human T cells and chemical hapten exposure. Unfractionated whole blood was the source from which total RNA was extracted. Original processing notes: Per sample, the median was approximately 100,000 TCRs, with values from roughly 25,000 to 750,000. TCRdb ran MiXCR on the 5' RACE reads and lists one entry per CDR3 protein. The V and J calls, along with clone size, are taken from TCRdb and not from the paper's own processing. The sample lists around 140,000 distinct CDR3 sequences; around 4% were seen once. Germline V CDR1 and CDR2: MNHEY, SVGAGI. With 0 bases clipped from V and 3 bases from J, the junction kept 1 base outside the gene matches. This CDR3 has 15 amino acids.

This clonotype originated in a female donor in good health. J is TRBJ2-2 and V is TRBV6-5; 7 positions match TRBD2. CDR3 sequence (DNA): TGTGCCAGCAGTTACTCCCGGGGGGACACCGGGGAGCTGTTTTTT. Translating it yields CASSYSRGDTGELFF.